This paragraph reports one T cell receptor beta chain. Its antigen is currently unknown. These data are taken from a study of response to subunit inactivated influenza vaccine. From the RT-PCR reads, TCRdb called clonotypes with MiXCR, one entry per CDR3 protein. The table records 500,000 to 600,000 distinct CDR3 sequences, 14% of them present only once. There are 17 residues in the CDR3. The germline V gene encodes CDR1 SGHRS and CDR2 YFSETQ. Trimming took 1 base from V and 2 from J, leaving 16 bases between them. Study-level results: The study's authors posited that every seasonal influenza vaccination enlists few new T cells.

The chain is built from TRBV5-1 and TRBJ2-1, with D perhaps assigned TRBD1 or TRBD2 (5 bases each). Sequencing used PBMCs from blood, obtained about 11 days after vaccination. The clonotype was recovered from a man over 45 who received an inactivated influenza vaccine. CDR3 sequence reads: CASSLNPGTSTYNEQFF. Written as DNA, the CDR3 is TGCGCCAGCAGCTTGAACCCCGGGACGTCGACCTACAATGAGCAGTTCTTC. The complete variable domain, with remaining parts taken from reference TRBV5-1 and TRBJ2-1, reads KAGVTQTPRYLIKTRGQQVTLSCSPISGHRSVSWYQQTPGQGLQFLFEYFSETQRNKGNFPGRFSGRQFSNSRSEMNVSTLELGDSALYLCASSLNPGTSTYNEQFFGPGTRLTVL.